The present entry profiles one TCR beta chain with its context. The antigen is not known. The CDR3 does not end in the conserved phenylalanine or tryptophan, so this is likely a read error. Making TCR beta cDNA involved roughly 500 ng total RNA and a constant-region primer. Slightly modified ARM-PCR with three nested multiplex PCR rounds yielded TCR beta libraries. TCRdb called the multiplex PCR reads again in MiXCR, with one record for every CDR3 protein. The sample lists roughly 190,000 distinct CDR3 sequences, 70% to 90% occurring once. This sample was taken from a study of tumor-infiltrating lymphocytes in primary liver carcinoma. Study as a whole: Men as well as women, aged 30 to 69 years, made up the patients.

Total RNA and DNA came together from roughly 20-30 mg of bulk tissue without cell sorting. Chronic HBV infection, untreated so far, was present in the patients. For each tumor, five separate regions were sampled. General study findings and limits: Overlap between tumor regions exceeded overlap of tumor with adjacent tissue or blood.

The sequenced material came from tumor tissue from primary liver carcinoma. This clonotype was obtained from a man in his forties or fifties with primary liver carcinoma and hepatitis B virus infection.

CDR3 sequence: CSVKGIRTEAFY. For the CDR3, the DNA is TGCAGCGTGAAGGGGATCAGAACTGAAGCTTTCTAT. The rearrangement joins TRBV29-1 to TRBJ1-1, with a possible D match to TRBD1 (5 bases). The CDR3 is made up of 12 amino acids. CDR1 is SQVTM, CDR2 ANQGSEA, per germline. Deletions cut 6 bases from V and 5 bases from J, with 13 bases between.